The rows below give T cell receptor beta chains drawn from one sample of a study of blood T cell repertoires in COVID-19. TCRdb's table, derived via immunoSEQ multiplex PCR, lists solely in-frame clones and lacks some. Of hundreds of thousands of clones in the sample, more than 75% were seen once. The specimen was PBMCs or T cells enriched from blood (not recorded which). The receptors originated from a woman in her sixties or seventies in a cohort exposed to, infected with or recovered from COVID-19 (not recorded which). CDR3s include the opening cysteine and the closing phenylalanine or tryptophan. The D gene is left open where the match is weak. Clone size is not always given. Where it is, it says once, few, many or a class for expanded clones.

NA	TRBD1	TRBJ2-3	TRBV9	TGTGCCAGCAGCGGCGGCCGACAGGGGGCCGGTACGCAGTATTTT	CASSGGRQGAGTQYF
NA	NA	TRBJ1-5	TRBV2	TGTGCCAGCAATCTCGACGCAGGGCCCAATCAGCCCCAGCATTTT	CASNLDAGPNQPQHF
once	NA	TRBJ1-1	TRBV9	TGTGCCAGCAGCGACTCAGGGGACACTGAAGCTTTCTTT	CASSDSGDTEAFF
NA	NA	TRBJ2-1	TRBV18	TGTGCCAGCTCATCGACCCCCGGGACTTCATCCTACAATGAGCAGTTCTTC	CASSSTPGTSSYNEQFF
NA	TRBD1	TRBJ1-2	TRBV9	TGTGCCAGCAGCCCGCGGGACAGGGTCGTAACTAACTATGGCTACACCTTC	CASSPRDRVVTNYGYTF
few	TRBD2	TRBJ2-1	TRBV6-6	TGTGCCAGCAGTCGGGCAACGCGGTTCGGCGGGAGCTCCTACAATGAGCAGTTCTTC	CASSRATRFGGSSYNEQFF
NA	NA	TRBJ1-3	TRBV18	TGTGCCAGCTCAACCTCACCCCAGGGGTCTGGAAACACCATATATTTT	CASSTSPQGSGNTIYF
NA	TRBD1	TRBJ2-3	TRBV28	TGTGCCAGCGGACAGGGGCCGCGGGATACGCAGTATTTT	CASGQGPRDTQYF
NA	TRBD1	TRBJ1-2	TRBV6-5	TGTGCCAGCAGGGACAGGGGGCAGGATGGCTACACCTTC	CASRDRGQDGYTF
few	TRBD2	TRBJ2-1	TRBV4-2	TGTGCCAGCAGCCGAAATCTCCAAAACGGGGCGGGAGGAGCCAATGAGCAGTTCTTC	CASSRNLQNGAGGANEQFF
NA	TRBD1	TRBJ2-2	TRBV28	TGTGCCAGCAGTTTCCCGGGGACAGGGGGGAACACCGGGGAGCTGTTTTTT	CASSFPGTGGNTGELFF
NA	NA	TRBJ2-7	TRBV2	TGTGCCAGCAGCGCTAGCCCCTACGAGCAGTACTTC	CASSASPYEQYF
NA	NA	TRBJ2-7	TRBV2	TGTGCCAGCAGTTTAATTCCTTACGAGCAGTACTTC	CASSLIPYEQYF
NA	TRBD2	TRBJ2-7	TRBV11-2	TGTGCCAGCAGCTCGGGACTAGCTTCCTACGAGCAGTACTTC	CASSSGLASYEQYF
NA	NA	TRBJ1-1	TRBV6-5	TGTGCCAGCAGTCCCGGAGGGTTCGACACTGAAGCTTTCTTT	CASSPGGFDTEAFF
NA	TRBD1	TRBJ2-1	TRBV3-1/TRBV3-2	TGTGCCAGCAGCCTGGAGGACAGGTCACCAAGCTCCTACAATGAGCAGTTCTTC	CASSLEDRSPSSYNEQFF
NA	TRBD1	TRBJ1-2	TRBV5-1	TGCGCCAGCAGCTTTCAGGGGGAGAGCTATGGCTACACCTTC	CASSFQGESYGYTF
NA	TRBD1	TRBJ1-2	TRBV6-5	TGTGCCAGCAAGATGGGACAGGGAAACTATGGCTACACCTTC	CASKMGQGNYGYTF
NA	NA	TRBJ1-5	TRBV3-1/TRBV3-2	TGTGCCAGCAGCAACGGGGGCAATCAGCCCCAGCATTTT	CASSNGGNQPQHF
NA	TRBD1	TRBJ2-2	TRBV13	TGTGCCAGCAGCAAAGACAGGGGGTTAACCGGGGAGCTGTTTTTT	CASSKDRGLTGELFF
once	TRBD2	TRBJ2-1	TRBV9	TGTGCCAGCAGCAGTAGCGGGATCGACAATTTCAAGTTCTTC	CASSSSGIDNFKFF
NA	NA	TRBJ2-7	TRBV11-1	TGTGCCAGCAGCCCACTCTCGGCTAGCGAGCAGTACTTC	CASSPLSASEQYF
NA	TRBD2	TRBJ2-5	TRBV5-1	TGCGCCACCAGGACTAGCGGGAGGGGAGATGGAGAGACCCAGTACTTC	CATRTSGRGDGETQYF
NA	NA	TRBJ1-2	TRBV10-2	TGCGCCAGCAGCGCAGGGGAAAGCTATGGCTACACCTTC	CASSAGESYGYTF
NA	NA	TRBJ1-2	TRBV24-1	TGTGCCACCAGTGGAGGGTCTGCTTATGGCTACACCTTC	CATSGGSAYGYTF
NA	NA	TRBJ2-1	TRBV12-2	TGTGCAAGTCGCTTAGTAAAGACTAGCATGGATGAGCAGTTCTTC	CASRLVKTSMDEQFF
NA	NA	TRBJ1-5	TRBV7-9	TGTGCCAGCAGCTCGGGATTCAATCAGCCCCAGCATTTT	CASSSGFNQPQHF
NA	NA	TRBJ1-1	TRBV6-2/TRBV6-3	TGTGCCAGCAGCCTACAGGTGGGCACTGAAGCTTTCTTT	CASSLQVGTEAFF
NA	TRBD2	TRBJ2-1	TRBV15	TGTGCCACCAAGCGGGAGGTCTCCTACAATGAGCAGTTCTTC	CATKREVSYNEQFF
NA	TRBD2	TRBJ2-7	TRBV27	TGTGCCAGCAGTTTATATCCGACTAGCGGGCCTTACGAGCAGTACTTC	CASSLYPTSGPYEQYF
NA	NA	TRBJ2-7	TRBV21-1	TGTGCCAGCAGCAAAGCGGGACAGGACCCATCCTACGAGCAGTACTTC	CASSKAGQDPSYEQYF
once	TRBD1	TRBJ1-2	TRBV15	TGTGCCACCAGCAGACCAGGACAGGGTGGGTCTTATGGCTACACCTTC	CATSRPGQGGSYGYTF
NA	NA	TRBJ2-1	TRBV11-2	TGTGCCAGCAGCTTAGGGAGAAGGGGGAAATCCTACAATGAGCAGTTCTTC	CASSLGRRGKSYNEQFF
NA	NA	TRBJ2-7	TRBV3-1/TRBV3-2	TGTGCCAGCGCCCCAGACGGGGTCTCCTACGAGCAGTACTTC	CASAPDGVSYEQYF
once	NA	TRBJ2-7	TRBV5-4	TGTGCCAGCAGCATACAGGGTTTGCTCGAGCAGTACTTC	CASSIQGLLEQYF
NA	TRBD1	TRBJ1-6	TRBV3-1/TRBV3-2	TGTGCCAGCGGCCAGGGGGCTTCGAATTCACCCCTCCACTTT	CASGQGASNSPLHF
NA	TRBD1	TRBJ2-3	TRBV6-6	TGTGCCAGCAGACAACAGGGGGCGGGAGATACGCAGTATTTT	CASRQQGAGDTQYF
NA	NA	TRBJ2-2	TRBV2	TGTGCCAGCAGTGACAGGGTTGACACCGGGGAGCTGTTTTTT	CASSDRVDTGELFF
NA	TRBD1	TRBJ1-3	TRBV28	TGTGCCAGCAGTTTTAGGGGGCATCTCTCTGGAAACACCATATATTTT	CASSFRGHLSGNTIYF
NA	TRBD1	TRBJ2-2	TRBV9	TGTGCCAGCAGCCTTAGAACAGGGGCCGGGGAGCTGTTTTTT	CASSLRTGAGELFF
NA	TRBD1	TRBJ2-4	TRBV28	TGTGCCAGCAGTCCCCCCGGGACAGGGGGCAACCAAGCCGCCAAAAACATTCAGTACTTC	CASSPPGTGGNQAAKNIQYF
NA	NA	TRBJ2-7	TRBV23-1	TGCGCCAGCAGTCAATCGTGTCCACAGGGCGTCTCCTACGAGCAGTACTTC	CASSQSCPQGVSYEQYF
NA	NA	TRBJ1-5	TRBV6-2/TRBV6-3	TGTGCCAGCAGTTATGCGGGAATTTATAGCAATCAGCCCCAGCATTTT	CASSYAGIYSNQPQHF
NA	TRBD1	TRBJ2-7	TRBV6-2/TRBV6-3	TGTGCCAGCAGTGTCATCGGGACAGGGACCTACGAGCAGTACTTC	CASSVIGTGTYEQYF
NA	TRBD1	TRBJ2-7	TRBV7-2	TGTGCCAGCAGCGCCCGGACAGGGGAGTACGAGCAGTACTTC	CASSARTGEYEQYF
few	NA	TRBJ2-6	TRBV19	TGTGCCAGTAGTGTCCGGGACAAGGTCTCTGGGGCCAACGTCCTGACTTTC	CASSVRDKVSGANVLTF
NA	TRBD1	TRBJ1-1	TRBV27	TGTGCCAGCAGTTCGACCAGGGGGTCTGAAGCTTTCTTT	CASSSTRGSEAFF
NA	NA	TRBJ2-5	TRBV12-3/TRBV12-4	TGTGCCAGCAGTTTGCGCGTAACAGAGACCCAGTACTTC	CASSLRVTETQYF
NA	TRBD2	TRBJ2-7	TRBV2	TGTGCCAGCAGTGAGGATAAGACTAGCCGGGGGGAGCAGTACTTC	CASSEDKTSRGEQYF
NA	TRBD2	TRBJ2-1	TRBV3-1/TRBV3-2	TGTGCCAGCAGCCAAGAGGGACTAGCGGGACTCAGCTCCTACAATGAGCAGTTCTTC	CASSQEGLAGLSSYNEQFF
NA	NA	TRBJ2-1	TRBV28	TGTGCCAGCAGTTTACTCGGGAACAATGAGCAGTTCTTC	CASSLLGNNEQFF
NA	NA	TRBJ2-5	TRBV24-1	TGTGCCACCATTTCCGAACAGGGATACGAAGAGACCCAGTACTTC	CATISEQGYEETQYF
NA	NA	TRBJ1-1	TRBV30	TGTGCCTGGTCCGACAGGACCCCGAACACTGAAGCTTTCTTT	CAWSDRTPNTEAFF
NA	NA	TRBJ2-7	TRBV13	TGTGCCAGCAGCTTGAACAGGGCCTCTACGGAGCAGTACTTC	CASSLNRASTEQYF
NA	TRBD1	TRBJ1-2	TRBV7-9	TGTGCCAGCAGCAGACATCGGGACAGGGATGACTATGGCTACACCTTC	CASSRHRDRDDYGYTF